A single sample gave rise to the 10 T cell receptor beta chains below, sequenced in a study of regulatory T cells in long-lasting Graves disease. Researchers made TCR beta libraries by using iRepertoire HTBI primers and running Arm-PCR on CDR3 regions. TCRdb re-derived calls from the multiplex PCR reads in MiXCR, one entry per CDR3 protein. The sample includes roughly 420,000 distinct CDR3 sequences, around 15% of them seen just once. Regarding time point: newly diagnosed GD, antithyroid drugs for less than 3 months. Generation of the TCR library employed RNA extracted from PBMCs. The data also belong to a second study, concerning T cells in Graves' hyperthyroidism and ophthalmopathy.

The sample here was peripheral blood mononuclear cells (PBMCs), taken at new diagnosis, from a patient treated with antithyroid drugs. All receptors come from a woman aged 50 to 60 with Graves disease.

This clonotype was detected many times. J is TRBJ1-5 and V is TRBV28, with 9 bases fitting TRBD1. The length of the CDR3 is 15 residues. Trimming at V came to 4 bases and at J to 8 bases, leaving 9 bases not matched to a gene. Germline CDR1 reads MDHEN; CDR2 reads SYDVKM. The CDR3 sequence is CASSSGQGGIKPQHF. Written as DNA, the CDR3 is TGTGCCAGCAGTTCGGGACAGGGAGGGATTAAGCCCCAGCATTTT.

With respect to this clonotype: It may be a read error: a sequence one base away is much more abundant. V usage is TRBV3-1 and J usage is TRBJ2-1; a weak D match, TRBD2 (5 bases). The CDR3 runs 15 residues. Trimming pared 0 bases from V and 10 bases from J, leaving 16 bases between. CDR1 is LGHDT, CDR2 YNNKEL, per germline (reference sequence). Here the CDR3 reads CASSQDSSGENEQFF. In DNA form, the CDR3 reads TGTGCCAGCAGCCAAGATTCGTCCGGGGAGAACGAGCAGTTCTTC.

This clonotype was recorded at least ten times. The CDR3 DNA is TGCGCCAGCGGACTAGCGGGAGTCCTCACAGATACGCAGTATTTT. The encoded protein is CASGLAGVLTDTQYF. The J gene is TRBJ2-3, the V gene TRBV5-1; 13 bases are shared with TRBD2. V lost 7 bases and J lost 2; bases outside the gene matches: 4. CDR1 is SGHRS, CDR2 YFSETQ, per germline. CDR3 length equals 15 residues.

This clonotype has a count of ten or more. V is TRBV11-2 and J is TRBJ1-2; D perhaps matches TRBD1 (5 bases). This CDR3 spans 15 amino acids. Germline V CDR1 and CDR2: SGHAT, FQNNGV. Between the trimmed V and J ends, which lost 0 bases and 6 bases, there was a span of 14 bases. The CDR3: CASSLDRIGEDGYTF. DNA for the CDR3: TGTGCCAGCAGCTTAGATCGGATAGGGGAGGATGGCTACACCTTC.

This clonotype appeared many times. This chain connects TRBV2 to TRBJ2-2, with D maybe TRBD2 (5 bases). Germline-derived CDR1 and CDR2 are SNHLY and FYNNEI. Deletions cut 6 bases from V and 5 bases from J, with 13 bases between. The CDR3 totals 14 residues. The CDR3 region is CASRIGSMTGELFF. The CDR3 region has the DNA TGTGCCAGCAGGATAGGGAGTATGACCGGGGAGCTGTTTTTT.

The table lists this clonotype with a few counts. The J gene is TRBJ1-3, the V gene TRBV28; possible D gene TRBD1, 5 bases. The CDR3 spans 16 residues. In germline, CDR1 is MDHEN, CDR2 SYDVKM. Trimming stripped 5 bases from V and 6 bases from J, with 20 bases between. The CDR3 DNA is TGTGCCAGCAGTCCTGCTGGGGGGGAGATCTCAAACACCATATATTTT. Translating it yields CASSPAGGEISNTIYF.

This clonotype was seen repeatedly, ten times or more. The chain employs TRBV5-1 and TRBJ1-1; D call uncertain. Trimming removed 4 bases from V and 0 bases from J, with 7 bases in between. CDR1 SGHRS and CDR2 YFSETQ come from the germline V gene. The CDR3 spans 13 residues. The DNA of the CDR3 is TGCGCCAGCAGCCGTATTTTGAACACTGAAGCTTTCTTT. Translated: CASSRILNTEAFF.

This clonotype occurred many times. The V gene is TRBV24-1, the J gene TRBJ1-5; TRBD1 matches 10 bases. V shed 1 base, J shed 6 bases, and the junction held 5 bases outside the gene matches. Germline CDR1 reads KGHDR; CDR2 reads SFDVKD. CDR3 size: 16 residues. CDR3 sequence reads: CATSDFEDRGCQPQHF. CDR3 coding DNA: TGTGCCACCAGTGATTTCGAGGACAGGGGGTGTCAGCCCCAGCATTTT.

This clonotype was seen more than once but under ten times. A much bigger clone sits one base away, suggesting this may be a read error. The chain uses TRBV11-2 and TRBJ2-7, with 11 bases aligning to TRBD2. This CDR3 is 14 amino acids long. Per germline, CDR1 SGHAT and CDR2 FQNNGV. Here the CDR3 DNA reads TGTGCCAGCAGCAACTTAGCGGGAGGGGATGAGCGGTACTTC. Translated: CASSNLAGGDERYF.

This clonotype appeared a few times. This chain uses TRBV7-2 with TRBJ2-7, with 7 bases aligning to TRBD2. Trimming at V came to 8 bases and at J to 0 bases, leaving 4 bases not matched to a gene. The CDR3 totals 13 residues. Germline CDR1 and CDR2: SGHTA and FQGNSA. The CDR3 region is CASGRGSSYEQYF. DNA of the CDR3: TGTGCCAGCGGGCGGGGGAGCTCCTACGAGCAGTACTTC.